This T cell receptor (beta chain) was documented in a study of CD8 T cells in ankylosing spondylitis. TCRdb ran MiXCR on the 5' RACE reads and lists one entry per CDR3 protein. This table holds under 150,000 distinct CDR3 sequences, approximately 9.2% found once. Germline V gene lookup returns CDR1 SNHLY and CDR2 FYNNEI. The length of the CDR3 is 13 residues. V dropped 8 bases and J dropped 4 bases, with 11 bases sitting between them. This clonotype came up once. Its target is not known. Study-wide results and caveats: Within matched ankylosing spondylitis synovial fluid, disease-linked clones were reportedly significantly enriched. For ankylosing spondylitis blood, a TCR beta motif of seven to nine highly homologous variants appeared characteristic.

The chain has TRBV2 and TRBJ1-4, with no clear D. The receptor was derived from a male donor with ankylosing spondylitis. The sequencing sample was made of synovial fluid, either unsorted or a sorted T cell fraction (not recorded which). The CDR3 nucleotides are TGTGCCAGCGGTGTGAGGAGTAATGAAAAACTGTTTTTT. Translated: CASGVRSNEKLFF.